This passage covers 30 T cell receptor beta chains from one sample sequenced in a study of response to subunit inactivated influenza vaccine. TCRdb processed the RT-PCR reads anew with MiXCR; each CDR3 protein has one entry. The table records 450,000 to 600,000 distinct CDR3 sequences, approximately 16% of them present only once. Here the sequenced sample was CD4+ T cells sorted from PBMCs, taken 23 to 25 months after vaccination. Receptors were obtained from a man aged 50-75 years who received an inactivated influenza vaccine.

This clonotype has more than one count but fewer than ten. The gene calls are TRBV3-1 and TRBJ1-4; weak D call: TRBD1 (6 bases). Germline V lookup: CDR1 LGHDT, CDR2 YNNKEL (reference sequence). This CDR3 contains 13 residues. Trimming shortened V by 2 bases and J by 13 bases, and 14 bases separated the two germline ends. This chain's CDR3 is CASSQHRVSGLFF. The DNA of the CDR3 is TGTGCCAGCAGCCAACACAGGGTTTCGGGACTGTTTTTT.

The V call is TRBV20-1, the J call TRBJ1-2; 11 nucleotides line up with TRBD1. Germline V gene lookup returns CDR1 DFQATT and CDR2 SNEGSKA (reference sequence). Trimming took 5 bases from V and 2 from J; bases not matched to a gene: 10. The CDR3 covers 16 residues. The CDR3 region has the DNA TGCAGTGCTTCCAGGACAGGGGGCGCCCCCAACTATGGCTACACCTTC. The encoded protein is CSASRTGGAPNYGYTF.

This clonotype came up once. This sequence joins TRBV20-1 and TRBJ2-7; D unclear. This CDR3 is built from 14 residues. Trimming took 3 bases from V and 2 from J, leaving 14 bases between them. Germline CDR1 and CDR2: DFQATT and SNEGSKA (reference sequence). The CDR3 loop reads CSARGITETYEQYF. CDR3 nucleotide sequence: TGCAGTGCTAGGGGCATCACAGAAACCTACGAGCAGTACTTC.

This sequence joins TRBV2 and TRBJ2-3; 8 bases align to TRBD2. The germline V gene has CDR1 SNHLY and CDR2 FYNNEI. The CDR3 runs to 15 residues. V lost 4 bases to trimming and J lost 0 bases; unmatched junction nucleotides: 3. The DNA for the CDR3 is TGTGCCAGCAGTGTCCGGGAGGGAAGCACAGATACGCAGTATTTT. This translates into CASSVREGSTDTQYF.

The J gene is TRBJ2-7, the V gene TRBV29-1; 7 bases line up with TRBD1. V shed 6 bases, J shed 2 bases, and the junction held 4 bases outside the gene matches. The CDR3 extends over 12 amino acids. Germline loops: CDR1 SQVTM, CDR2 ANQGSEA. In nucleotides, the CDR3 is TGCAGCGTCCAGACAGGGACCTACGAGCAGTACTTC. Amino acid sequence: CSVQTGTYEQYF.

The table lists this clonotype with a few counts. This chain uses TRBV12-3 or TRBV12-4 with TRBJ2-5, with 7 bases identical to TRBD2. The CDR3 has 13 amino acids. V dropped 7 bases and J dropped 3; count of bases not matched to a gene: 5. The CDR3 loop reads CASKSREEETQYF. The CDR3 DNA reads TGTGCCAGCAAGAGCCGGGAGGAAGAGACCCAGTACTTC.

This clonotype has a handful of counts. V gene TRBV29-1 combines with J gene TRBJ2-3, with D perhaps matching TRBD2 (5 bases). V gave up 6 bases and J gave up 4 bases, with 17 bases separating them. Germline CDR1 reads SQVTM; CDR2 reads ANQGSEA. The CDR3 length is 14 residues. DNA for the CDR3: TGCAGCGTCGCCCGGGGTATGGGTTCAGATACGCAGTATTTT. Amino acids: CSVARGMGSDTQYF.

This clonotype was found many times. This rearrangement joins TRBV7-9 to TRBJ2-7; D gene unclear. Trimming cost V 2 bases and J 7 bases, with 9 bases left between them. Germline CDR1 reads SEHNR; CDR2 reads FQNEAQ (reference sequence). The CDR3 is 12 amino acids. This CDR3 is CASSLISGEQYF. In DNA form, the CDR3 reads TGTGCCAGCAGCTTAATAAGTGGAGAGCAGTACTTC.

V usage is TRBV4-3 and J usage is TRBJ1-4; D remains ambiguous. V lost 0 bases to trimming and J lost 7 bases, with 6 bases between them. CDR3 size: 13 residues. The V gene's germline CDR1 is LGHNA and CDR2 YSLEER. The CDR3 loop reads CASSQDFGEKLFF. The CDR3 bases are TGCGCCAGCAGCCAAGATTTCGGTGAAAAACTGTTTTTT.

This clonotype was found a few times. V gene TRBV29-1 combines with J gene TRBJ1-3; 7 bases map to TRBD1. Germline V gene lookup returns CDR1 SQVTM and CDR2 ANQGSEA. Losses at the gene ends were 0 bases for V and 2 bases for J; bases not matched to a gene: 1. CDR3 length: 14 residues. CDR3 coding DNA: TGCAGCGTTGAAGATAGGGGGCCTGGAAACACCATATATTTT. Amino acid sequence: CSVEDRGPGNTIYF.

This clonotype was seen only once. The J gene is TRBJ1-1, the V gene TRBV5-1, with TRBD1 as a possible D gene (5 bases). The CDR3 spans 16 residues. Germline V gives CDR1 SGHRS, CDR2 YFSETQ. The germline V and J ends were trimmed by 2 bases and 0 bases, with 14 bases remaining between them. The CDR3 DNA reads TGCGCCAGCAGCTTATTCCAGGGATACATGAACACTGAAGCTTTCTTT. The encoded protein is CASSLFQGYMNTEAFF. Variable domain in full (rest from reference TRBV5-1 and TRBJ1-1): KAGVTQTPRYLIKTRGQQVTLSCSPISGHRSVSWYQQTPGQGLQFLFEYFSETQRNKGNFPGRFSGRQFSNSRSEMNVSTLELGDSALYLCASSLFQGYMNTEAFFGQGTRLTVV.

The chain combines TRBV20-1 with TRBJ2-1; 12 nucleotides align to TRBD2. The CDR3 runs 15 residues. Germline lookup yields CDR1 DFQATT and CDR2 SNEGSKA (reference sequence). The junction had 4 bases not matched to a gene; V was cut back by 3 bases and J by 4 bases. CDR3 sequence: CSARALAGGYNEQFF. The CDR3 DNA reads as TGCAGTGCTAGGGCGCTAGCGGGAGGGTACAATGAGCAGTTCTTC.

This chain uses TRBV29-1 with TRBJ2-2, with 7 bases identical to TRBD1. CDR1 is SQVTM, CDR2 ANQGSEA, per germline. This CDR3 contains 14 residues. After removal of 2 bases from V and 4 bases from J, the junction contained 4 bases not matched to a gene. The CDR3 sequence: CSVEKGAGTGELFF. Written as DNA, the CDR3 is TGCAGCGTTGAAAAGGGGGCTGGCACCGGGGAGCTGTTTTTT.

This clonotype has just a few counts. V usage is TRBV4-3 and J usage is TRBJ2-1, with a tentative D call TRBD2 (5 bases). The CDR3 is 14 residues long. Looked up from germline, CDR1 is LGHNA and CDR2 is YSLEER. V shed 4 bases and J shed 3 bases, with 10 bases lying between them. CDR3 nucleotide sequence: TGCGCCAGCAGCCCATTCACTAGCTACAATGAGCAGTTCTTC. Its protein is CASSPFTSYNEQFF.

V is TRBV28 and J is TRBJ2-4, with 8 bases fitting TRBD1. J gave up 3 bases and V 5 bases, and 6 bases lay outside the gene matches. CDR1 is MDHEN and CDR2 is SYDVKM in the germline V gene. CDR3 length equals 15 residues. DNA of the CDR3: TGTGCCAGCAGTCCCCGGACAGGGTACAAAAACATTCAGTACTTC. Translation gives CASSPRTGYKNIQYF.

This clonotype was counted a few times. This chain connects TRBV11-2 to TRBJ2-7, with 7 bases identical to TRBD2. V gave up 0 bases and J gave up 6 bases; unmatched junction bases: 14. Germline CDR1 SGHAT, CDR2 FQNNGV. The CDR3 covers 17 residues. In nucleotides, the CDR3 is TGTGCCAGCAGCTTAGATCGGGACTACCCTTACGTTGTCGAGCAGTACTTC. This translates into CASSLDRDYPYVVEQYF.

This chain joins TRBV6-1 and TRBJ2-7, with D possibly matching TRBD2 (5 bases). Germline CDR1 is MNHNS and CDR2 is SASEGT. Trimming shortened V by 6 bases and J by 1 base, and 16 bases separated the two germline ends. CDR3 length equals 15 residues. The CDR3 nucleotides are TGTGCCAGCAGAACCGGACGTGGGAGATCCTACGAGCAGTACTTC. It is translated as CASRTGRGRSYEQYF.

This chain joins TRBV5-1 and TRBJ2-3; D may be TRBD1 (5 bases). This CDR3 is built from 13 residues. The V gene's germline CDR1 is SGHRS and CDR2 YFSETQ. V lost 4 bases and J lost 9, with 15 bases in between. The CDR3: CASSGLGAGTQYF. The CDR3 DNA is TGCGCCAGCAGCGGTCTTGGGGCCGGAACGCAGTATTTT.

The genes are TRBV28 and TRBJ1-4; 7 nucleotides agree with TRBD1. J lost 6 bases, V lost 7 bases, and 14 bases had no gene match. The CDR3 length is 16 residues. CDR1 and CDR2 from the germline V gene are MDHEN and SYDVKM. The CDR3, as DNA: TGTGCCAGCACGGTCAGGGGGATGGGTTCGGATGAAAAACTGTTTTTT. It translates to CASTVRGMGSDEKLFF.

The CDR3 sequence: CSARDGMLGRSNQPQHF. The CDR3 coding sequence is TGCAGTGCTAGAGATGGTATGTTGGGCCGCAGCAATCAGCCCCAGCATTTT. The chain uses TRBV20-1 and TRBJ1-5, with D uncertain. There are 17 residues in the CDR3. Trimming removed 0 bases at V and 1 base at J, with 16 bases between. The germline CDR1 and CDR2 sequences are DFQATT and SNEGSKA (reference sequence).

As concerns this clonotype: This sequence may be a read error, since a much larger clone differs from it by one base. The V gene is TRBV28, the J gene TRBJ2-5, with D tentatively TRBD1 (6 bases). Looked up from germline, CDR1 is MDHEN and CDR2 is SYDVKM. The CDR3 sequence is 13 residues long. V was trimmed by 6 bases and J by 1 base, leaving 9 bases between them. For the CDR3, the DNA is TGTGCCAGCAGGAGGACAGTCCAAGAGACCCAGTACTTC. This gives the protein CASRRTVQETQYF. Combining the CDR3 with reference TRBV28 and TRBJ2-5 gives the whole variable domain DVKVTQSSRYLVKRTGEKVFLECVQDMDHENMFWYRQDPGLGLRLIYFSYDVKMKEKGDIPEGYSVSREKKERFSLILESASTNQTSMYLCASRRTVQETQYFGPGTRLLVL.

This clonotype appeared a few times. V gene TRBV7-2 combines with J gene TRBJ2-7; D ambiguous. The germline V and J ends were trimmed by 1 base and 3 bases, with 7 bases remaining between them. Germline V gene sequence: CDR1 SGHTA, CDR2 FQGNSA. This CDR3 has 13 amino acids. CDR3 in amino acids: CASSLDHGYEQYF. CDR3 sequence (DNA): TGTGCCAGCAGCTTAGACCACGGCTACGAGCAGTACTTC.

With respect to this clonotype: It is likely a read error, because the conserved phenylalanine at the end of the CDR3 is missing. This chain connects TRBV5-1 to TRBJ2-7; unclear D gene. Germline loops: CDR1 SGHRS, CDR2 YFSETQ. The length of the CDR3 is 15 residues. Trimming left V 3 bases short and J 0 bases short, with 13 bases between. CDR3: CASSYGRSSSYEQYS. CDR3 bases: TGCGCCAGCAGCTACGGACGGTCGAGCTCCTACGAGCAGTACTCC.

The chain has TRBV4-2 and TRBJ2-7; D remains ambiguous. V gave up 1 base and J gave up 6 bases, with 13 bases separating them. The CDR3 extends over 14 amino acids. Germline V gene sequence: CDR1 LGHNA, CDR2 YNFKEQ. Here the CDR3 reads CASSQVSQASEQYF. CDR3 coding DNA: TGTGCCAGCAGCCAAGTTTCGCAGGCAAGCGAGCAGTACTTC.

This clonotype has more than one count but fewer than ten. This chain joins TRBV9 and TRBJ2-2; 9 bases are a match to TRBD1. This CDR3 is built from 14 residues. CDR1 and CDR2 (germline): SGDLS, YYNGEE. After removal of 7 bases from V and 4 bases from J, the junction contained 5 bases not matched to a gene. The CDR3 bases are TGTGCCAGCGAGCGGACAGGGGCCACCGGGGAGCTGTTTTTT. This translates into CASERTGATGELFF.

The rearrangement uses TRBV11-1 and TRBJ2-2, with D possibly matching TRBD1 (5 bases). Germline lookup yields CDR1 SGHAT and CDR2 FQDESV (reference sequence). This CDR3 comprises 18 residues. V was shortened by 0 bases and J by 2 bases, with 16 bases between the two germline ends. The chain's CDR3 is CASSLALTGGPNTGELFF. CDR3 DNA sequence: TGTGCCAGCAGCTTAGCTCTTACAGGTGGCCCAAACACCGGGGAGCTGTTTTTT.

This clonotype has more than one count but fewer than ten. The rearrangement joins TRBV20-1 to TRBJ2-7; the D gene is possibly TRBD1 (5 bases). The CDR3 length is 12 residues. Per the germline V gene, CDR1 is DFQATT and CDR2 is SNEGSKA (reference sequence). V was clipped by 6 bases and J by 6 bases, with 15 bases between them. The CDR3 bases are TGCAGTGCGTGTGGGGCTATACGCGAGCAGTACTTC. Translated: CSACGAIREQYF.

This clonotype was observed a handful of times. The CDR3 loop reads CASSYDRGLAGELFF. In nucleotides, the CDR3 is TGCGCCAGCAGCTACGACAGGGGGCTTGCCGGGGAGCTGTTTTTT. The chain carries TRBV5-1 and TRBJ2-2; 10 nucleotides agree with TRBD1. In germline, CDR1 is SGHRS, CDR2 YFSETQ. The CDR3 extends over 15 amino acids. V dropped 3 bases and J dropped 6; count of bases not matched to a gene: 5.

This clonotype has a handful of counts. The V and J genes are TRBV20-1 and TRBJ2-1, with TRBD2 matching over 10 bases. The germline V gene has CDR1 DFQATT and CDR2 SNEGSKA (reference sequence). Germline trimming cut 3 bases from V and 6 bases from J; bases unmatched to any gene: 8. The CDR3 is 15 residues long. The CDR3, as DNA: TGCAGTGCTAGTTCGCTAGCGGGAGTGGGCAATGAGCAGTTCTTC. Translation: CSASSLAGVGNEQFF.

This clonotype was counted a few times. V is TRBV5-5 and J is TRBJ1-5; 10 nucleotides agree with TRBD1. The V segment lost 4 bases and the J segment 7 bases; nucleotides outside the gene matches: 8. The CDR3 length is 15 residues. Germline CDR1 and CDR2: SGHKS and YYEKEE (reference sequence). The CDR3 loop is CASSRGTGEGQPQHF. The CDR3 nucleotides are TGTGCCAGCAGCCGCGGGACAGGGGAAGGGCAGCCCCAGCATTTT.